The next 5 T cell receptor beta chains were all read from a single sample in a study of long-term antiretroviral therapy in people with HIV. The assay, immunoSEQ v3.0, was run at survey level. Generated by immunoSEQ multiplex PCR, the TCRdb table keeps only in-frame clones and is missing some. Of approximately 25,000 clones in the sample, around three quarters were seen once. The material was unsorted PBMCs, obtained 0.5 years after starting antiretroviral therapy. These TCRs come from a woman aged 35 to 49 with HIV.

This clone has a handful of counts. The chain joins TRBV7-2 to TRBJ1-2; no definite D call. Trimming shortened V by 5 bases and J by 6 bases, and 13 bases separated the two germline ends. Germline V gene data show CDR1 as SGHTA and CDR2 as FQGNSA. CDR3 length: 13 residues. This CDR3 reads CASSPGREDGYTF. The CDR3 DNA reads TGTGCCAGCAGCCCGGGCCGGGAAGATGGCTACACCTTC.

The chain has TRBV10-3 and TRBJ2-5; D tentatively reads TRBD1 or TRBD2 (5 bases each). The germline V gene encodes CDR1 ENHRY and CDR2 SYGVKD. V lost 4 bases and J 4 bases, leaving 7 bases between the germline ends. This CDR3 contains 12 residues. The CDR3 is CAISGDGETQYF. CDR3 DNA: TGTGCCATCAGTGGGGACGGAGAGACCCAGTACTTC.

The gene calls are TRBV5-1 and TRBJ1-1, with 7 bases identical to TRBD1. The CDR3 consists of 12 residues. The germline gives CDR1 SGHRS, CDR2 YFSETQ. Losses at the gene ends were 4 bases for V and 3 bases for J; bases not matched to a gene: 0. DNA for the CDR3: TGCGCCAGCAGCACAGGGGACACTGAAGCTTTCTTT. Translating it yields CASSTGDTEAFF.

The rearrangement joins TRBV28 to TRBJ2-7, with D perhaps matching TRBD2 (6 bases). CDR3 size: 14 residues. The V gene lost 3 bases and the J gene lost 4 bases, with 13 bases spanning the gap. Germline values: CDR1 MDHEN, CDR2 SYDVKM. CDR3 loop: CASSFIGGEYEQYF. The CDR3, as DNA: TGTGCCAGCAGTTTCATTGGCGGGGAATACGAGCAGTACTTC. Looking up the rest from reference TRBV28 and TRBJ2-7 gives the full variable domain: DVKVTQSSRYLVKRTGEKVFLECVQDMDHENMFWYRQDPGLGLRLIYFSYDVKMKEKGDIPEGYSVSREKKERFSLILESASTNQTSMYLCASSFIGGEYEQYFGPGTRLTVT.

As DNA, the CDR3 is TGTGCCAGCAGTTCTCCCGGCGGCAACACTGAAGCTTTCTTT. It is translated as CASSSPGGNTEAFF. V gene TRBV28 combines with J gene TRBJ1-1, with no clear D. The V end lost 4 bases, the J end lost 2 bases, and 11 bases lay between the germline ends. The CDR3 length is 14 residues. Germline V gene lookup returns CDR1 MDHEN and CDR2 SYDVKM.